Sequencing of this TCR beta chain was carried out in a study of human T cells and chemical hapten exposure. Study-level points and caveats: Expanded TCRs produced significantly more large CDR3 similarity clusters than controls did. Counts of TCRs expanded at PT1 correlated positively with patch test score.

This sample's time point: patch test 2, 6 weeks after DPC sensitization. Documented treatment: therapeutic diphenylcyclopropenone sensitization with weekly scalp DPC. Patients had alopecia, were aged 18 to 70, and were not pregnant. Points on this clonotype: Its cognate antigen is unknown.

TCRdb recomputed calls from the RACE reads with MiXCR, one row per CDR3 protein. The sample carries around 360,000 distinct CDR3 sequences, about 6% recorded once. The material was whole blood, obtained in connection with sensitization to the hapten diphenylcyclopropenone (DPC). This TCR was recovered from a woman between 18 and 30 years old with alopecia areata. Some clones in this sample may be carry-over from other donors' samples.

The CDR3 sequence: CASRGQANTGELFF. DNA of the CDR3: TGTGCCAGCAGAGGACAGGCGAACACCGGGGAGCTGTTTTTT. The gene calls are TRBV6-5 and TRBJ2-2, with 7 bases lining up with TRBD1. The germline CDR1 and CDR2 sequences are MNHEY and SVGAGI. The CDR3 extends over 14 amino acids. Trimming cost V 6 bases and J 0 bases; bases outside gene matches: 1.